These 7 T cell receptor beta chains came from one sample sequenced in a study of blood T cell repertoires in COVID-19. Some clones are missing from TCRdb's copy, which holds only in-frame ones; the method was immunoSEQ multiplex PCR. Of about 400,000 clones in the sample, roughly 88% are singletons; the top ten hold around 2.1%. Sequenced: PBMCs or T cells enriched from blood (not recorded which). The receptors here all came from a woman in her thirties or forties with acute COVID-19.

The chain links TRBV29-1 to TRBJ1-3, with 7 bases identical to TRBD1. The CDR3 runs to 13 residues. Looked up from germline, CDR1 is SQVTM and CDR2 is ANQGSEA. In nucleotides, the CDR3 is TGCAACCCACAGGGGATCGGTGGAAACACCATATATTTT. Translated: CNPQGIGGNTIYF.

This chain links TRBV5-1 with TRBJ2-5; no reliable D call. This CDR3 has 13 residues. The germline gives CDR1 SGHRS, CDR2 YFSETQ. V was cut by 4 bases and J by 5 bases, with 12 bases left in between. CDR3 loop: CASSPEPRETQYF. CDR3 bases: TGCGCCAGCAGCCCCGAGCCTCGGGAGACCCAGTACTTC.

This chain uses TRBV28 with TRBJ1-1, with D tentatively TRBD1 (5 bases). The germline V gene has CDR1 MDHEN and CDR2 SYDVKM. There are 15 residues in the CDR3. Trimming pared 6 bases from V and 4 bases from J, leaving 18 bases between. The CDR3 DNA reads TGTGCCAGCAGACCCGAGACGGGGGGAGGCACTGAAGCTTTCTTT. This encodes CASRPETGGGTEAFF.

The V and J genes are TRBV7-6 and TRBJ2-3; possible D gene TRBD2, 6 bases. Deletions cut 5 bases from V and 0 bases from J, with 12 bases between. CDR1 is SGHVS, CDR2 FNYEAQ, per germline. The CDR3 spans 15 residues. CDR3 in DNA: TGTGCCAGCAGCGCGGGGATTCCTAGCACAGATACGCAGTATTTT. As protein: CASSAGIPSTDTQYF.

The chain employs TRBV3-1 (or the pseudogene TRBV3-2) and TRBJ2-5; D is unclear. CDR3 length: 14 residues. Germline CDR1 and CDR2: LGHDT and YNNKEL (reference sequence). The V end was cut by 4 bases, the J end by 3 bases, with 12 bases between. CDR3: CASSLVGHKETQYF. The DNA for the CDR3 is TGTGCCAGCAGCCTGGTTGGGCACAAAGAGACCCAGTACTTC.

The chain uses TRBV5-8 and TRBJ2-2, with 8 nucleotides matching TRBD2. The J segment lost 1 base and the V segment lost 0 bases, leaving 2 bases of the junction unmatched. CDR3 length: 16 amino acids. The germline CDR1 and CDR2 sequences are SGHTS and YDEGEE. As DNA, the CDR3 is TGTGCCAGCAGCTTGGCGGGGGGGCTGAACACCGGGGAGCTGTTTTTT. Protein: CASSLAGGLNTGELFF.

The chain combines TRBV7-2 with TRBJ1-1; D remains ambiguous. There are 14 residues in the CDR3. CDR1 and CDR2 (germline): SGHTA, FQGNSA. The ends were cut back, 0 bases at V and 1 base at J, with 6 bases in the middle. The CDR3 loop is CASSLAPGNTEAFF. The CDR3 DNA follows: TGTGCCAGCAGCTTAGCACCGGGGAACACTGAAGCTTTCTTT.